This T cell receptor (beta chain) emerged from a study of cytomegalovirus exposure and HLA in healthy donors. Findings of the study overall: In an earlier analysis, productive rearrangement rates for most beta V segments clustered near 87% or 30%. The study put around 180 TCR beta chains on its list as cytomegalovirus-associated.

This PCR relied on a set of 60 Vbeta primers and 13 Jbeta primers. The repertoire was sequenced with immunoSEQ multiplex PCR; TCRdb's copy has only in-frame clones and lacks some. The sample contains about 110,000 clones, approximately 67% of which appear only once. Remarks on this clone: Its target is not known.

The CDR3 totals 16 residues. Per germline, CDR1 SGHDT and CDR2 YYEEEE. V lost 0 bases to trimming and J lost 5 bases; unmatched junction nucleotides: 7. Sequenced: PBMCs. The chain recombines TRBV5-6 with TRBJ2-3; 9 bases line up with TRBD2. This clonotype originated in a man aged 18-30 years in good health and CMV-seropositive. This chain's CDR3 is CASSLVGGGAVDTQYF. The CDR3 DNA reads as TGTGCCAGCAGCTTGGTAGGCGGGGGGGCCGTAGATACGCAGTATTTT.